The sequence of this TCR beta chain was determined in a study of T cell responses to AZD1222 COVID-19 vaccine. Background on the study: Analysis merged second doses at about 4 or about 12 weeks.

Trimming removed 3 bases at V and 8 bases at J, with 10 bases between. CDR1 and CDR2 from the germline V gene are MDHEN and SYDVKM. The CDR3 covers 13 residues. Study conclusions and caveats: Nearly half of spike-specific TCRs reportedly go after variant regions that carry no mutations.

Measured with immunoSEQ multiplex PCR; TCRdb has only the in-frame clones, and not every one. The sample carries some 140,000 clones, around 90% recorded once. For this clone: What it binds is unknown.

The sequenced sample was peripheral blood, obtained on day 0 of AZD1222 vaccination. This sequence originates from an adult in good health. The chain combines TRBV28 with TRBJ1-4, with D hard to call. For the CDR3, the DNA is TGTGCCAGCAGTTTCCCCCCGCAGGAAAAACTGTTTTTT. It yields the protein CASSFPPQEKLFF.